Listed here are 12 T cell receptor beta chains from one sample, sequenced in a study of blood T cell repertoires in COVID-19. Data came from immunoSEQ multiplex PCR; TCRdb stores just in-frame clones and leaves some out. Counted here are 100,000 to 150,000 clones, approximately 89% occurring once; the ten biggest clones make up roughly 3.2%. Sequenced material: peripheral blood. These receptors all stem from a woman older than 75 with COVID-19, enrolled during active disease.

With respect to this clone: The junction differs from germline at one of its ends, possibly a read error. The V call is TRBV4-3, the J call TRBJ2-1; D perhaps matches TRBD1 (6 bases). This CDR3 comprises 15 residues. Germline V gene sequence: CDR1 LGHNA, CDR2 YSLEER. CDR3 amino acids: CASSQEALKGGEEFF. CDR3 nucleotide sequence: TGCGCCAGCAGCCAAGAGGCCCTTAAAGGGGGTGAGGAGTTCTTC.

This clone was detected only once. The chain links TRBV28 to TRBJ2-4, with 9 bases identical to TRBD2. Germline loops: CDR1 MDHEN, CDR2 SYDVKM. This CDR3 is 15 amino acids long. The junction had 3 bases not matched to a gene; V was cut back by 2 bases and J by 4 bases. This chain's CDR3 is CASSLLTSGKNIQYF. CDR3 DNA sequence: TGTGCCAGCAGTTTACTGACTAGCGGTAAAAACATTCAGTACTTC.

The chain uses TRBV7-2 and TRBJ2-2, with D perhaps matching TRBD2 (7 bases). Deletions cut 5 bases from V and 2 bases from J, with 12 bases between. This CDR3 is built from 15 residues. Germline V gives CDR1 SGHTA, CDR2 FQGNSA. CDR3 region: CASSPAGANTGELFF. CDR3 coding DNA: TGTGCCAGCAGCCCCGCGGGGGCTAACACCGGGGAGCTGTTTTTT.

The chain carries TRBV21-1 and TRBJ2-7; the table's TRBD2 call for D was not verified on the DNA. TRBV21-1 is a pseudogene. This CDR3 comprises 13 residues. The CDR3 sequence: CASISPDGDEQYF. CDR3 DNA sequence: TGTGCCAGCATCTCACCGGACGGGGACGAGCAGTACTTC.

The genes are TRBV3-1 (or the pseudogene TRBV3-2) and TRBJ1-5; no definite D call. Deletions cut 0 bases from V and 3 bases from J, with 6 bases between. CDR3 length: 14 amino acids. Germline V gene data show CDR1 as LGHDT and CDR2 as YNNKEL (reference sequence). CDR3 nucleotide sequence: TGTGCCAGCAGCCAAGAGGGCTACAATCAGCCCCAGCATTTT. The encoded protein is CASSQEGYNQPQHF.

The rearrangement joins TRBV7-2 to TRBJ2-7; D is undetermined. The CDR3 contains 13 residues. CDR1 and CDR2 (germline): SGHTA, FQGNSA. Deletions cut 2 bases from V and 2 bases from J, with 7 bases between. CDR3 loop: CASSLRSPYEQYF. Here the CDR3 DNA reads TGTGCCAGCAGCTTAAGGAGTCCCTACGAGCAGTACTTC.

To note about this clone: Mismatch with germline at one junction end may stem from a read error. This chain joins TRBV7-2 and TRBJ2-7; 13 nucleotides match TRBD2. CDR3 length: 13 amino acids. Germline V CDR1 and CDR2: SGHTA, FQGNSA. CDR3 amino acids: CASSPRTSGSLDF. CDR3 sequence (DNA): TGTGCCAGCAGCCCGCGGACTAGCGGGAGTCTGGACTTC.

The chain recombines TRBV6-5 with TRBJ1-1; 7 bases map to TRBD1. From germline, CDR1 is MNHEY and CDR2 SVGAGI. This CDR3 is 14 amino acids long. Trimming removed 5 bases from V and 1 base from J; junction bases left unmatched: 4. CDR3 coding DNA: TGTGCCAGCAGTCGGACAGGCCCGAACACTGAAGCTTTCTTT. Translation gives CASSRTGPNTEAFF.

V is TRBV3-1 (or the pseudogene TRBV3-2) and J is TRBJ2-4; D is ambiguous. The ends were cut back, 1 base at V and 2 bases at J, with 12 bases in the middle. CDR3 length: 16 amino acids. Germline CDR1 is LGHDT and CDR2 is YNNKEL (reference sequence). The CDR3 spells CASSQVLVTTKNIQYF. As DNA, the CDR3 is TGTGCCAGCAGCCAAGTACTGGTCACTACCAAAAACATTCAGTACTTC.

CDR3 sequence: CASSTTSGRTDTQYF. The CDR3 region has the DNA TGTGCCAGCAGCACGACTAGCGGGAGGACAGATACGCAGTATTTT. The gene calls are TRBV7-9 and TRBJ2-3, with 13 bases fitting TRBD2. Germline assignment: CDR1 SEHNR and CDR2 FQNEAQ (reference sequence). This CDR3 has 15 amino acids. Trimming cost V 5 bases and J 3 bases; bases outside gene matches: 2.

The J gene is TRBJ1-4, the V gene TRBV19, with 9 bases that match TRBD1. The CDR3 is made up of 14 amino acids. Losses at the gene ends were 5 bases for V and 5 bases for J; bases not matched to a gene: 3. Germline lookup yields CDR1 LNHDA and CDR2 SQIVND (reference sequence). The DNA of the CDR3 is TGTGCCAGTAGTCCGGGACAGGGAAATGAAAAACTGTTTTTT. Translating it yields CASSPGQGNEKLFF. The variable domain in full, completed from reference TRBV19 and TRBJ1-4, reads DGGITQSPKYLFRKEGQNVTLSCEQNLNHDAMYWYRQDPGQGLRLIYYSQIVNDFQKGDIAEGYSVSREKKESFPLTVTSAQKNPTAFYLCASSPGQGNEKLFFGSGTQLSVL.

The V gene is TRBV28, the J gene TRBJ1-5; D ambiguous. The CDR3 spans 19 residues. The V end was cut by 1 base, the J end by 6 bases, with 25 bases between. Germline values: CDR1 MDHEN, CDR2 SYDVKM. The DNA of the CDR3 is TGTGCCAGCAGTTTATTGCCGAAAGGGTTTATCAGTCGGGGTCAGCCCCAGCATTTT. It encodes CASSLLPKGFISRGQPQHF.